This entry lists 13 T cell receptor beta chains sequenced from one sample in a study of blood T cell repertoires in COVID-19. Here immunoSEQ multiplex PCR was the method, and the copy in TCRdb shows in-frame clones only, minus some. Of about 170,000 clones listed, approximately 91% are singletons. Input material: peripheral blood. These receptors all stem from a man aged 18 to 30 with COVID-19, enrolled during active disease.

The chain couples TRBV2 to TRBJ2-1; tentative D call: TRBD2 (7 bases). V was cut by 10 bases and J by 2 bases, with 27 bases left in between. The CDR3 runs 18 residues. Germline lookup yields CDR1 SNHLY and CDR2 FYNNEI. The CDR3 here is CATGSPGAWGGPYNEQFF. Here the CDR3 DNA reads TGTGCCACCGGGTCACCAGGGGCTTGGGGGGGCCCCTACAATGAGCAGTTCTTC.

V gene TRBV7-6 combines with J gene TRBJ2-7, with 16 bases aligning to TRBD2. The V gene end was trimmed by 5 bases and the J gene end by 7 bases; junction bases not matched to a gene: 5. This CDR3 has 15 amino acids. Germline CDR1 SGHVS, CDR2 FNYEAQ. As DNA, the CDR3 is TGTGCCAGCAGCAACGGGACTAGCGGGAGGGTTGAGCAGTACTTC. Protein: CASSNGTSGRVEQYF.

The chain is built from TRBV7-9 and TRBJ2-7; 9 nucleotides line up with TRBD2. The CDR3 totals 15 residues. Germline V CDR1 and CDR2: SEHNR, FQNEAQ (reference sequence). The J segment lost 4 bases and the V segment lost 1 base, leaving 5 bases of the junction unmatched. This CDR3 reads CASSLGGRASYEQYF. The CDR3 DNA reads as TGTGCCAGCAGCTTAGGCGGGAGGGCTAGTTACGAGCAGTACTTC.

V is TRBV12-3 or TRBV12-4 and J is TRBJ2-1; D is uncertain. The CDR3 is made up of 13 amino acids. Trimming took 8 bases from V and 3 from J, leaving 11 bases between them. The CDR3 sequence is CASVPENYNEQFF. CDR3 nucleotides: TGTGCCAGCGTGCCAGAAAACTACAATGAGCAGTTCTTC.

The chain couples TRBV24-1 to TRBJ2-7; D is ambiguous. CDR3 size: 14 residues. V was pared by 4 bases and J by 0 bases, with 9 bases between. Looked up from germline, CDR1 is KGHDR and CDR2 is SFDVKD. This CDR3 is CATSDPGRSYEQYF. CDR3 bases: TGTGCCACCAGTGACCCGGGTCGCTCCTACGAGCAGTACTTC.

This chain links TRBV19 with TRBJ2-7, with D tentatively TRBD2 (5 bases). V was cut by 1 base and J by 2 bases, with 9 bases left in between. This CDR3 has 14 amino acids. Looked up from germline, CDR1 is LNHDA and CDR2 is SQIVND (reference sequence). The CDR3 DNA reads as TGTGCCAGTAGTATAGGAGGGCTACCCTACGAGCAGTACTTC. Its protein product is CASSIGGLPYEQYF.

In DNA form, the CDR3 reads TGTGCCAGCAGTTTAAGAGATCAGCCCCAGCATTTT. Its protein product is CASSLRDQPQHF. V gene TRBV28 combines with J gene TRBJ1-5; D unresolved. This CDR3 is 12 amino acids long. Germline-derived CDR1 and CDR2 are MDHEN and SYDVKM. V lost 2 bases and J 5 bases, leaving 4 bases between the germline ends.

This sequence joins TRBV27 and TRBJ1-2; no definite D call. Trimming removed 9 bases from V and 2 bases from J, with 13 bases in between. The CDR3 is 13 residues long. Germline CDR1 reads MNHEY; CDR2 reads SMNVEV (reference sequence). This CDR3 reads CASPREGNYGYTF. CDR3 DNA: TGTGCCAGTCCTCGGGAAGGGAACTATGGCTACACCTTC.

The chain recombines TRBV28 with TRBJ2-1, with a possible D match to TRBD2 (6 bases). The length of the CDR3 is 14 residues. Germline CDR1 is MDHEN and CDR2 is SYDVKM. The ends were cut back, 2 bases at V and 7 bases at J, with 12 bases in the middle. CDR3 amino acids: CASSLRTGLNEQFF. In DNA, the CDR3 is TGTGCCAGCAGTTTAAGGACGGGACTTAATGAGCAGTTCTTC.

The J gene is TRBJ2-1, the V gene TRBV9, with TRBD1 as a possible D gene (5 bases). The V and J ends lost 0 bases and 0 bases respectively, with 10 bases between them. Germline-derived CDR1 and CDR2 are SGDLS and YYNGEE. The CDR3 has 16 residues. The CDR3 spells CASSVDTGRSYNEQFF. The CDR3, as DNA: TGTGCCAGCAGCGTAGATACAGGCCGCTCCTACAATGAGCAGTTCTTC. Filled out from reference TRBV9 and TRBJ2-1, the complete variable domain reads DSGVTQTPKHLITATGQRVTLRCSPRSGDLSVYWYQQSLDQGLQFLIQYYNGEERAKGNILERFSAQQFPDLHSELNLSSLELGDSALYFCASSVDTGRSYNEQFFGPGTRLTVL.

J is TRBJ2-3 and V is TRBV7-2; no firm D call. The V gene lost 3 bases and the J gene lost 5 bases, with 15 bases spanning the gap. Germline V gene data show CDR1 as SGHTA and CDR2 as FQGNSA. The CDR3 spans 15 residues. The CDR3 coding sequence is TGTGCCAGCAGCTTCAGTCACGGGTCCGGAGATACGCAGTATTTT. Translating it yields CASSFSHGSGDTQYF.

The chain joins TRBV6-5 to TRBJ1-6; D is perhaps TRBD1 (5 bases). Trimming removed 8 bases from V and 10 bases from J, with 12 bases in between. CDR3 length: 12 residues. Germline V lookup: CDR1 MNHEY, CDR2 SVGAGI. The chain's CDR3 is CASGRQWSPLHF. As DNA, the CDR3 is TGTGCCAGCGGTCGACAGTGGTCACCCCTCCACTTT.

The rearrangement uses TRBV27 and TRBJ2-2; a weak D match, TRBD2 (5 bases). Germline CDR1 is MNHEY and CDR2 is SMNVEV (reference sequence). V shed 6 bases and J shed 2 bases, with 10 bases lying between them. The CDR3 is 14 residues long. CDR3 region: CASRGSRNTGELFF. DNA for the CDR3: TGTGCCAGCAGAGGGAGCCGAAACACCGGGGAGCTGTTTTTT.